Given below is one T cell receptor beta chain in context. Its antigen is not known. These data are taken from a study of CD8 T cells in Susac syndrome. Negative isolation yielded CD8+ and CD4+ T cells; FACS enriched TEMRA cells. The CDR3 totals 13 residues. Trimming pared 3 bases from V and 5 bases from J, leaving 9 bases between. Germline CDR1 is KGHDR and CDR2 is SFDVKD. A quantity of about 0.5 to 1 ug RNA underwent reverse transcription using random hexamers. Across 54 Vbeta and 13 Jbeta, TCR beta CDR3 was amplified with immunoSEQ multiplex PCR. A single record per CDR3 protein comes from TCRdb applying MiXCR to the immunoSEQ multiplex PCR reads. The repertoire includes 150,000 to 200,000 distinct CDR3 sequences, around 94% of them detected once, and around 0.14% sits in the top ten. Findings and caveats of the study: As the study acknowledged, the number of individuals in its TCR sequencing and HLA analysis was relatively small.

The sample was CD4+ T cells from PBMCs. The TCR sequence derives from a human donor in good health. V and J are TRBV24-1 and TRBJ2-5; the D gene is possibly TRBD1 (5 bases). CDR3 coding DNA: TGTGCCACCAGTGATCGACAGCAGGAGACCCAGTACTTC. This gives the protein CATSDRQQETQYF.